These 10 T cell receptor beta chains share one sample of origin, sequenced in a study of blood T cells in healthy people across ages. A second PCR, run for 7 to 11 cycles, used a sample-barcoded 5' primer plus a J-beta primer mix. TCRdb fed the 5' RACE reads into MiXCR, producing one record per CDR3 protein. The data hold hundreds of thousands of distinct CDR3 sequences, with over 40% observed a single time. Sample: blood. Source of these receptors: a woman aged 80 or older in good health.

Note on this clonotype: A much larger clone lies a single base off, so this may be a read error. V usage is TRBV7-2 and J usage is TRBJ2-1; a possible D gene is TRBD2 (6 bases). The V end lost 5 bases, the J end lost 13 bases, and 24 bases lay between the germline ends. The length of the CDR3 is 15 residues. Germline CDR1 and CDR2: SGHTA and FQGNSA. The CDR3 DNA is TGTGCCAGCAGCCCACAGCTCGGGGGTTTTGAGACCCAGTTCTTC. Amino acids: CASSPQLGGFETQFF.

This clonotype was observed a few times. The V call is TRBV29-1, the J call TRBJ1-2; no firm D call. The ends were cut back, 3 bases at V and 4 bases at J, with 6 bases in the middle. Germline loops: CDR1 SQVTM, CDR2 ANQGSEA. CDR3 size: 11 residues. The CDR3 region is CSVDSLYGYTF. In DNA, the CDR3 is TGCAGCGTTGACAGCCTCTATGGCTACACCTTC.

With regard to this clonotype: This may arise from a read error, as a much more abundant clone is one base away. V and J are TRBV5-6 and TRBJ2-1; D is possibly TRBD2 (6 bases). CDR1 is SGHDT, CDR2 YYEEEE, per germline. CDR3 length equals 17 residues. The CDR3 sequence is CASSSLDREIGYNGQFF. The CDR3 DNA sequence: TGTGCCAGCAGCTCCCTAGACCGGGAGATAGGCTACAATGGGCAGTTCTTC.

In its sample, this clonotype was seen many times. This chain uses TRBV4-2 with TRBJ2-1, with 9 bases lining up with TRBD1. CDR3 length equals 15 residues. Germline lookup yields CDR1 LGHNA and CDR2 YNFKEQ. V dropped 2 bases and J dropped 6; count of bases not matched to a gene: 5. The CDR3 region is CASSQLGQGSNEQFF. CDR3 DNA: TGTGCCAGCAGCCAACTAGGACAGGGGTCCAATGAGCAGTTCTTC.

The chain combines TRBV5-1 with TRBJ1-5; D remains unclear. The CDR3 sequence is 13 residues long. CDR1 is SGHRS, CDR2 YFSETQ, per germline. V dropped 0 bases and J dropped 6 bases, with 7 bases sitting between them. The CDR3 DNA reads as TGCGCCAGCAGCTTGGGGTGGGGTCAGCCCCAGCATTTT. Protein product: CASSLGWGQPQHF.

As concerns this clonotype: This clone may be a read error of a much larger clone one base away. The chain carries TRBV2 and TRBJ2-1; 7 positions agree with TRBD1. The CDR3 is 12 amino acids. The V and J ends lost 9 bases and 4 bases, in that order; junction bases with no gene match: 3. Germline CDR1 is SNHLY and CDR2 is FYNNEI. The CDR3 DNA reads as TGTGCCAGGGACAGGTGGTACAATGAGCAGTTCTTC. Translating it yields CARDRWYNEQFF. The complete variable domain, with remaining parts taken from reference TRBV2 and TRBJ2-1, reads EPEVTQTPSHQVTQMGQEVILRCVPISNHLYFYWYRQILGQKVEFLVSFYNNEISEKSEIFDDQFSVERPDGSNFTLKIRSTKLEDSAMYFCARDRWYNEQFFGPGTRLTVL.

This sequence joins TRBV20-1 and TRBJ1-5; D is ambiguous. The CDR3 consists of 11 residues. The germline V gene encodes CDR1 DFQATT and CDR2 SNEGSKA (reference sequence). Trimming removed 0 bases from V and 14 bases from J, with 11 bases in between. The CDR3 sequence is CSARDAPLEHF. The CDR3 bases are TGCAGTGCTAGAGATGCGCCCCTTGAGCATTTT.

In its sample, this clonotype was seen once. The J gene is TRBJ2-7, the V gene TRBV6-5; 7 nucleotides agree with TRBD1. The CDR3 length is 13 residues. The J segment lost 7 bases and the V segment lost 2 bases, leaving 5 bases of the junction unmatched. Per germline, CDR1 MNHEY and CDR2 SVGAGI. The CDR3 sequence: CASSYRGLGEQYF. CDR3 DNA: TGTGCCAGCAGTTACAGGGGGCTAGGTGAGCAGTACTTC.

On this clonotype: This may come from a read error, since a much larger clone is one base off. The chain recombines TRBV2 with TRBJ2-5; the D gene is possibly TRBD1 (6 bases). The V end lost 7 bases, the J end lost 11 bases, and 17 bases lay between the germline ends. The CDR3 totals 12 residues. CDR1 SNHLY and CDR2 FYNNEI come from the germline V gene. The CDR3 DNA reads TGTGCCAGCAAGAATAGGGGGAATGAGCAGTACTTC. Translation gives CASKNRGNEQYF.

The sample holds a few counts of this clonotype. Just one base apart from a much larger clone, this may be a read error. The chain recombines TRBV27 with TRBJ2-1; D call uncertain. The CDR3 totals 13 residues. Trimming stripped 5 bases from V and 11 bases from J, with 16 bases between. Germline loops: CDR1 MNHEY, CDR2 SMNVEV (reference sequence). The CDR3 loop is CASSNHVVSKQFF. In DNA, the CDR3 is TGTGCCAGCAGTAACCATGTCGTTTCCAAGCAGTTCTTC.